A selection of T cell receptor beta chains follows, all from one sample in a study of T cell responses to AZD1222 COVID-19 vaccine. Assay: immunoSEQ multiplex PCR; the TCRdb copy retains only in-frame clones and omits some. The repertoire holds 120,000 or so clones, over 75% seen once, with over 8% in the top ten. The sequencing here drew on peripheral blood, taken on day 0 of AZD1222 vaccination. The receptors here all came from an adult in good health. CDR3s include the opening cysteine and the closing phenylalanine or tryptophan. D genes are given only for firm matches. The listing skips clone size in some rows; elsewhere it reads once, few, many or a size class.

j_call: TRBJ2-3
v_call: TRBV24-1
clone_size: .
d_call: TRBD1
cdr3_aa: CATSDPGQGLHTQYF
cdr3_nt: TGTGCCACCAGTGATCCGGGACAGGGGTTACATACGCAGTATTTT

j_call: TRBJ1-2
v_call: TRBV15
clone_size: few
d_call: .
cdr3_aa: CATSRDRNGYTF
cdr3_nt: TGTGCCACCAGCAGAGACCGGAATGGCTACACCTTC

j_call: TRBJ1-1
v_call: TRBV18
clone_size: .
d_call: .
cdr3_aa: CASSPTPLNTEAFF
cdr3_nt: TGTGCCAGCTCCCCGACACCCCTGAACACTGAAGCTTTCTTT

j_call: TRBJ2-7
v_call: TRBV5-4
clone_size: once
d_call: .
cdr3_aa: CASSLQGGSYEQYF
cdr3_nt: TGTGCCAGCAGCTTGCAGGGGGGCTCCTACGAGCAGTACTTC

j_call: TRBJ2-1
v_call: TRBV7-3
clone_size: .
d_call: .
cdr3_aa: CASSPGPYNEQFF
cdr3_nt: TGTGCCAGCAGCCCGGGACCCTACAATGAGCAGTTCTTC

j_call: TRBJ1-2
v_call: TRBV15
clone_size: .
d_call: .
cdr3_aa: CATSRDRAGAGYGYTF
cdr3_nt: TGTGCCACCAGCAGAGATCGAGCGGGGGCCGGCTATGGCTACACCTTC

j_call: TRBJ2-7
v_call: TRBV9
clone_size: .
d_call: .
cdr3_aa: CASSVAGAGNEQYF
cdr3_nt: TGTGCCAGCAGCGTAGCCGGGGCCGGGAACGAGCAGTACTTC

j_call: TRBJ2-7
v_call: TRBV19
clone_size: .
d_call: TRBD1
cdr3_aa: CASSAFGGTGDHEQYF
cdr3_nt: TGTGCCAGTAGCGCGTTCGGAGGGACAGGGGACCACGAGCAGTACTTC

j_call: TRBJ2-2
v_call: TRBV3-1/TRBV3-2
clone_size: .
d_call: TRBD2
cdr3_aa: CASSGIGGAGELFF
cdr3_nt: TGTGCCAGCAGCGGGATTGGGGGGGCCGGGGAGCTGTTTTTT

j_call: TRBJ2-3
v_call: TRBV15
clone_size: .
d_call: TRBD2
cdr3_aa: CATSFRSGRDTDTQYF
cdr3_nt: TGTGCCACCAGCTTCCGAAGCGGGAGGGATACAGATACGCAGTATTTT

j_call: TRBJ2-7
v_call: TRBV30
clone_size: .
d_call: TRBD2
cdr3_aa: CALSSGGTSYEQYF
cdr3_nt: TGTGCCTTGAGTAGCGGGGGAACCTCCTACGAGCAGTACTTC

j_call: TRBJ2-1
v_call: TRBV13
clone_size: .
d_call: TRBD1
cdr3_aa: CASSLMGQGIVNEQFF
cdr3_nt: TGTGCCAGCAGCTTAATGGGACAGGGGATTGTCAATGAGCAGTTCTTC

j_call: TRBJ2-1
v_call: TRBV7-9
clone_size: .
d_call: TRBD1
cdr3_aa: CASSLGLDRGLYNEQFF
cdr3_nt: TGTGCCAGCAGCTTAGGCCTGGACAGGGGCCTTTACAATGAGCAGTTCTTC

j_call: TRBJ2-7
v_call: TRBV18
clone_size: .
d_call: TRBD1
cdr3_aa: CASANPGTVYEQYF
cdr3_nt: TGTGCCAGCGCTAATCCCGGGACAGTGTACGAGCAGTACTTC

j_call: TRBJ1-4
v_call: TRBV27
clone_size: once
d_call: .
cdr3_aa: CASRSGGSNEKLFF
cdr3_nt: TGTGCCAGCAGGAGCGGGGGTTCTAATGAAAAACTGTTTTTT

j_call: TRBJ2-7
v_call: TRBV9
clone_size: .
d_call: .
cdr3_aa: CASSVASGHNYEQYF
cdr3_nt: TGTGCCAGCAGCGTAGCTTCAGGACACAACTACGAGCAGTACTTC

j_call: TRBJ2-7
v_call: TRBV18
clone_size: .
d_call: .
cdr3_aa: CASSPLGSSDEQYF
cdr3_nt: TGTGCCAGCTCACCCCTCGGGAGTTCGGACGAGCAGTACTTC

j_call: TRBJ1-6
v_call: TRBV3-1/TRBV3-2
clone_size: .
d_call: TRBD1
cdr3_aa: CASRPGQANSPLHF
cdr3_nt: TGTGCCAGCAGACCGGGACAGGCCAATTCACCCCTCCACTTT

j_call: TRBJ2-2
v_call: TRBV6-6
clone_size: .
d_call: TRBD2
cdr3_aa: CASSYSAGDTGELFF
cdr3_nt: TGTGCCAGCAGTTACTCGGCGGGGGACACCGGGGAGCTGTTTTTT

j_call: TRBJ1-4
v_call: TRBV30
clone_size: .
d_call: .
cdr3_aa: CAWKPAVGRVFF
cdr3_nt: TGTGCCTGGAAGCCAGCGGTGGGAAGGGTGTTTTTT

j_call: TRBJ1-1
v_call: TRBV9
clone_size: .
d_call: .
cdr3_aa: CASSVSGSGEAFF
cdr3_nt: TGTGCCAGCAGCGTTTCGGGGTCGGGTGAAGCTTTCTTT

j_call: TRBJ2-1
v_call: TRBV4-1
clone_size: .
d_call: .
cdr3_aa: CASSFHGQQFF
cdr3_nt: TGCGCCAGCAGCTTCCACGGACAGCAGTTCTTC

j_call: TRBJ1-2
v_call: TRBV5-4
clone_size: .
d_call: TRBD1
cdr3_aa: CASNPGQGGYAGGYTF
cdr3_nt: TGTGCCAGCAACCCGGGACAGGGTGGGTATGCGGGCGGCTACACCTTC

j_call: TRBJ1-1
v_call: TRBV14
clone_size: once
d_call: .
cdr3_aa: CASSQDAGSQNTEAFF
cdr3_nt: TGTGCCAGCAGCCAAGATGCAGGGTCACAGAACACTGAAGCTTTCTTT

j_call: TRBJ1-1
v_call: TRBV27
clone_size: .
d_call: TRBD1
cdr3_aa: CASSPDRITEAFF
cdr3_nt: TGTGCCAGCAGTCCGGACAGGATAACTGAAGCTTTCTTT

j_call: TRBJ1-5
v_call: TRBV5-6
clone_size: .
d_call: .
cdr3_aa: CASSLYGGFQPQHF
cdr3_nt: TGTGCCAGCAGCTTGTATGGGGGCTTTCAGCCCCAGCATTTT

j_call: TRBJ1-6
v_call: TRBV6-5
clone_size: .
d_call: .
cdr3_aa: CASRTGPGANSPLHF
cdr3_nt: TGTGCCAGCAGAACGGGGCCAGGGGCGAATTCACCCCTCCACTTT

j_call: TRBJ2-7
v_call: TRBV19
clone_size: .
d_call: .
cdr3_aa: CASSIGRGRTDYEQYF
cdr3_nt: TGTGCCAGTAGTATAGGTCGGGGGAGGACGGACTACGAGCAGTACTTC

j_call: TRBJ2-5
v_call: TRBV7-9
clone_size: .
d_call: .
cdr3_aa: CASSLSRALGQETQYF
cdr3_nt: TGTGCCAGCAGCTTATCCCGGGCCCTAGGCCAAGAGACCCAGTACTTC

j_call: TRBJ1-1
v_call: TRBV11-3
clone_size: .
d_call: TRBD1
cdr3_aa: CASSPGTAWNTEAFF
cdr3_nt: TGTGCCAGCAGCCCAGGGACAGCATGGAACACTGAAGCTTTCTTT

j_call: TRBJ1-2
v_call: TRBV13
clone_size: .
d_call: .
cdr3_aa: CASSLASGGSSYTF
cdr3_nt: TGTGCCAGCAGCTTAGCTTCGGGGGGCAGTAGCTACACCTTC

j_call: TRBJ1-2
v_call: TRBV15
clone_size: .
d_call: .
cdr3_aa: CATSRDLLGSYGYTF
cdr3_nt: TGTGCCACCAGCAGAGATCTCCTCGGATCCTATGGCTACACCTTC

j_call: TRBJ1-5
v_call: TRBV7-3
clone_size: .
d_call: .
cdr3_aa: CASSLDSNQPQHF
cdr3_nt: TGTGCCAGCAGCTTAGATAGCAATCAGCCCCAGCATTTT

j_call: TRBJ1-1
v_call: TRBV6-5
clone_size: .
d_call: .
cdr3_aa: CASSYSRTEAFF
cdr3_nt: TGTGCCAGCAGTTACTCTCGGACTGAAGCTTTCTTT

j_call: TRBJ2-7
v_call: TRBV24-1
clone_size: .
d_call: .
cdr3_aa: CATSALDSYEQYF
cdr3_nt: TGTGCCACCAGTGCACTGGACAGTTACGAGCAGTACTTC

j_call: TRBJ1-4
v_call: TRBV7-9
clone_size: .
d_call: .
cdr3_aa: CASSLDIWDTNEKLFF
cdr3_nt: TGTGCCAGCAGCTTAGATATCTGGGATACTAATGAAAAACTGTTTTTT

j_call: TRBJ2-1
v_call: TRBV27
clone_size: .
d_call: TRBD2
cdr3_aa: CASSFRGTSGYNEQFF
cdr3_nt: TGTGCCAGCAGTTTTCGGGGGACTAGCGGCTACAATGAGCAGTTCTTC

j_call: TRBJ2-2
v_call: TRBV5-5
clone_size: .
d_call: .
cdr3_aa: CASSSPRTDVGELFF
cdr3_nt: TGTGCCAGCAGCTCACCCAGGACCGATGTCGGGGAGCTGTTTTTT

j_call: TRBJ2-7
v_call: TRBV9
clone_size: .
d_call: .
cdr3_aa: CASSGPGPGSYEQYF
cdr3_nt: TGTGCCAGCAGTGGACCGGGACCTGGCTCCTACGAGCAGTACTTC

j_call: TRBJ1-4
v_call: TRBV6-4
clone_size: .
d_call: .
cdr3_aa: CASKKSQGFSEKLFF
cdr3_nt: TGTGCCAGCAAAAAATCACAGGGTTTCAGTGAAAAACTGTTTTTT

j_call: TRBJ2-1
v_call: TRBV3-1/TRBV3-2
clone_size: .
d_call: .
cdr3_aa: CASSSGTDYNEQFF
cdr3_nt: TGTGCCAGCAGCTCCGGGACGGACTACAATGAGCAGTTCTTC

j_call: TRBJ1-2
v_call: TRBV12-3/TRBV12-4
clone_size: .
d_call: TRBD1
cdr3_aa: CASRGTANYGYTF
cdr3_nt: TGTGCCAGCAGGGGGACAGCTAACTATGGCTACACCTTC